These T cell receptor beta chains were read from a single sample in a study of blood T cell repertoires in COVID-19. Profiling relied on immunoSEQ multiplex PCR, and the TCRdb table lists in-frame clones only, not all of them. Of some 130,000 clones listed, around nine tenths are singletons. Sequencing input: peripheral blood. The receptors stem from a woman between 65 and 79 years old with COVID-19, enrolled during active disease. CDR3s include the opening cysteine and the closing phenylalanine or tryptophan. The D gene is left open where the match is weak. Size values are once, few and many counts, or a class for expanded clones, and some rows have none.

TRBJ2-2 | - | - | TRBV2 | 14 | CASTDTLNTGELFF | TGTGCCAGCACGGACACACTAAACACCGGGGAGCTGTTTTTT
TRBJ1-6 | TRBD1 | - | TRBV5-1 | 19 | CASSRWGGQGGQGNSPLHF | TGCGCCAGCAGCCGCTGGGGAGGACAAGGGGGACAGGGGAATTCACCCCTCCACTTT
TRBJ1-5 | - | few | TRBV30 | 15 | CAWRGQGLGNQPQHF | TGTGCCTGGCGTGGCCAGGGGTTGGGCAATCAGCCCCAGCATTTT
TRBJ2-2 | TRBD1 | few | TRBV23-1 | 17 | CASRVHYRGLNTGELFF | TGCGCCAGCAGGGTCCATTACAGGGGGCTTAACACCGGGGAGCTGTTTTTT
TRBJ1-2 | - | - | TRBV4-1 | 15 | CASSQGEGANYGYTF | TGCGCCAGCAGCCAAGGAGAGGGAGCGAACTATGGCTACACCTTC
TRBJ2-1 | - | few | TRBV2 | 15 | CASSEFTTGNNEQFF | TGTGCCAGCAGTGAGTTCACCACGGGAAACAATGAGCAGTTCTTC
TRBJ2-7 | TRBD1 | - | TRBV28 | 13 | CASRRQGNDEQYF | TGTGCCAGCAGAAGACAGGGGAACGACGAGCAGTACTTC
TRBJ2-2 | TRBD2 | - | TRBV3-1/TRBV3-2 | 17 | CASSHQGLAGGTGELFF | TGTGCCAGCAGCCACCAGGGACTAGCGGGGGGCACCGGGGAGCTGTTTTTT
TRBJ2-1 | TRBD2 | - | TRBV6-5 | 14 | CASRPSGGFNEQFF | TGTGCCAGCAGGCCTAGCGGGGGCTTCAATGAGCAGTTCTTC
TRBJ1-1 | - | - | TRBV3-1/TRBV3-2 | 11 | CASSLTGEAFF | TGTGCCAGCAGCCTGACAGGTGAAGCTTTCTTT
TRBJ2-1 | TRBD2 | - | TRBV12-3/TRBV12-4 | 13 | CASRRLADNEQFF | TGTGCCAGCCGGAGGCTAGCGGACAATGAGCAGTTCTTC